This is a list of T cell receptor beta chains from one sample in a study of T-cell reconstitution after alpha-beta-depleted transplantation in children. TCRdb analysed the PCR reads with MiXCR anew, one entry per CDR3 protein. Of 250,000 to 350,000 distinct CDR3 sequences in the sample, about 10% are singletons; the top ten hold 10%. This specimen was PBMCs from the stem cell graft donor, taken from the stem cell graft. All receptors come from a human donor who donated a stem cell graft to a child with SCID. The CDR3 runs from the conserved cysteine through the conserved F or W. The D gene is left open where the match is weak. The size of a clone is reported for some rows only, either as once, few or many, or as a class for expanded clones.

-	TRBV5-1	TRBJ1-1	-	CASSSLAAGGTEAFF	TGCGCCAGCAGCTCCCTGGCAGCAGGAGGTACTGAAGCTTTCTTT
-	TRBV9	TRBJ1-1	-	CASSVGPLATEAFF	TGTGCCAGCAGCGTAGGACCACTCGCCACTGAAGCTTTCTTT
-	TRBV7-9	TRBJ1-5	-	CASSLGMGNQPQHF	TGTGCCAGCAGCTTAGGGATGGGTAATCAGCCCCAGCATTTT
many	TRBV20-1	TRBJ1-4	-	CSASPWDKNEKLFF	TGCAGTGCTAGCCCTTGGGACAAGAATGAAAAACTGTTTTTT
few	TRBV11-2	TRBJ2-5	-	CASSLTDKEVETQYF	TGTGCCAGCAGCTTAACTGATAAGGAAGTGGAGACCCAGTACTTC
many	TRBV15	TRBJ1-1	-	CATSRVNTEAFF	TGTGCCACCAGCAGAGTGAACACTGAAGCTTTCTTT
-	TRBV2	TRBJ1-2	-	CASMGGGTYGYTF	TGTGCCAGCATGGGGGGGGGTACCTATGGCTACACCTTC
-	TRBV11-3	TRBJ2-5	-	CASSLGRGSQETQYF	TGTGCCAGCAGCTTAGGAAGGGGGTCCCAAGAGACCCAGTACTTC
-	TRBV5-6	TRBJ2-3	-	CASSFLQGSTDTQYF	TGTGCCAGCAGCTTTCTCCAGGGCAGCACAGATACGCAGTATTTT
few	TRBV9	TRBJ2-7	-	CASSVGDMARSEQYF	TGTGCCAGCAGCGTAGGGGACATGGCTAGAAGCGAGCAGTACTTC
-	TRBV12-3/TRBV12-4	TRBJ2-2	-	CASKRTENTGELFF	TGTGCCAGCAAGCGGACAGAGAACACCGGGGAGCTGTTTTTT
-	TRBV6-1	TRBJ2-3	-	CASRFQGRSTDTQYF	TGTGCCAGCAGGTTCCAGGGGCGAAGCACAGATACGCAGTATTTT
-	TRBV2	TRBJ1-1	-	CATMKGESAFF	TGTGCCACCATGAAGGGGGAGTCGGCTTTCTTT
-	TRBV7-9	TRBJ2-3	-	CASSWARRTDTQYF	TGTGCCAGCAGTTGGGCCCGGCGCACAGATACGCAGTATTTT
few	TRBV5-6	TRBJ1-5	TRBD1	CASSLAGGGQGFNQPQHF	TGTGCCAGCAGCTTGGCCGGAGGGGGACAGGGGTTCAATCAGCCCCAGCATTTT
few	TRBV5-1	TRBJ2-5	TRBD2	CASGAGVQETQYF	TGCGCCAGTGGGGCGGGGGTCCAAGAGACCCAGTACTTC
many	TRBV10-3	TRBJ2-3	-	CAIGRGRADTQYF	TGTGCCATAGGTCGGGGTCGGGCAGATACGCAGTATTTT
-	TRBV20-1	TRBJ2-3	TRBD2	CSAPGLAVDTQYF	TGCAGTGCGCCGGGACTAGCGGTAGATACGCAGTATTTT
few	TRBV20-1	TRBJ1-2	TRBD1	CSASLSGGREGYTF	TGCAGTGCTAGTCTGTCAGGGGGCAGGGAAGGCTACACCTTC
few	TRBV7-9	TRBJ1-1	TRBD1	CASSQIQGTGWTEAFF	TGTGCCAGCAGCCAGATTCAAGGGACAGGGTGGACTGAAGCTTTCTTT
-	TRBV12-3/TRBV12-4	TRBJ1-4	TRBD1	CASSIGTVGKLFF	TGTGCCAGCAGTATCGGGACAGTGGGAAAACTGTTTTTT
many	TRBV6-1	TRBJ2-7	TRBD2	CASSPQRGGLVGGEQYF	TGTGCCAGCAGTCCGCAGCGGGGGGGACTCGTAGGAGGGGAGCAGTACTTC
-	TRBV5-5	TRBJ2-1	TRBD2	CASSRSVRAGGYNEQFF	TGTGCCAGCAGCCGGTCGGTGAGAGCGGGGGGGTACAATGAGCAGTTCTTC
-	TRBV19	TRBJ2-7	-	CASSRPDYPEQYF	TGTGCCAGTAGTAGGCCAGATTATCCCGAGCAGTACTTC
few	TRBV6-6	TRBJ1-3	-	CASSSGSGNTIYF	TGTGCCAGCAGTTCTGGGTCTGGAAACACCATATATTTT
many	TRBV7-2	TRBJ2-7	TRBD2	CASSLEVAGINEQYF	TGTGCCAGCAGCTTAGAGGTAGCGGGGATAAACGAGCAGTACTTC
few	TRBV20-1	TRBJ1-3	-	CSASPQVFSGNTIYF	TGCAGTGCTAGCCCCCAGGTCTTTTCTGGAAACACCATATATTTT
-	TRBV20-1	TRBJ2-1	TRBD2	CSASGLAGRGEQFF	TGCAGTGCTTCGGGACTAGCGGGGCGGGGTGAGCAGTTCTTC
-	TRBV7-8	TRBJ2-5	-	CASSLGVRGEETQYF	TGTGCCAGCAGCTTAGGAGTCAGGGGGGAAGAGACCCAGTACTTC
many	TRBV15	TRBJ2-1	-	CATSRVAVSGNEQFF	TGTGCCACCAGCCGCGTAGCGGTTTCGGGCAATGAGCAGTTCTTC
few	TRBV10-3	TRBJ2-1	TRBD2	CAISVSGGAYNEQFF	TGTGCCATCAGTGTTTCGGGGGGGGCTTACAATGAGCAGTTCTTC
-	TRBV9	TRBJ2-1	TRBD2	CASSKAGTSLNEQFF	TGTGCCAGCAGCAAGGCCGGGACTAGCCTCAATGAGCAGTTCTTC
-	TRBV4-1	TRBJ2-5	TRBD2	CASSQDFQRGIQETQYF	TGCGCCAGCAGCCAAGATTTCCAGCGGGGTATTCAAGAGACCCAGTACTTC
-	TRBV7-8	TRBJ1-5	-	CASTDGGSNQPQHF	TGTGCCAGTACAGATGGGGGTAGCAATCAGCCCCAGCATTTT
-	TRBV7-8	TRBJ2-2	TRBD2	CASSPIPSSGGTGELFF	TGTGCCAGCAGCCCAATTCCCTCTAGCGGGGGCACCGGGGAGCTGTTTTTT
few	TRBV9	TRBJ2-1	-	CASSPKGTSSGFF	TGTGCCAGCAGCCCGAAGGGGACTTCGAGTGGGTTCTTC
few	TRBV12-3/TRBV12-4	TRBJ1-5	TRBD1	CASSSRTGKNQPQHF	TGTGCCAGCAGTTCCCGGACAGGGAAAAATCAGCCCCAGCATTTT
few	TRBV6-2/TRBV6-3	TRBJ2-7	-	CASASLLGYPYEQYF	TGTGCCAGCGCGTCCCTCTTGGGTTACCCCTACGAGCAGTACTTC
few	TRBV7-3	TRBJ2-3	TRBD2	CASSPSGGRADTQYF	TGTGCCAGCAGCCCCTCGGGGGGGCGGGCAGATACGCAGTATTTT
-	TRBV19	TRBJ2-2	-	CASSNSQWSYTGELFF	TGTGCCAGTAGTAACTCCCAATGGTCGTACACCGGGGAGCTGTTTTTT
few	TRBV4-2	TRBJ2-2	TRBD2	CASSQDPAGGANTGELFF	TGTGCCAGCAGCCAAGATCCCGCGGGGGGCGCGAACACCGGGGAGCTGTTTTTT
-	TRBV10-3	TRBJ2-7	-	CAISGLNSYEQYF	TGTGCCATCAGTGGACTGAACTCCTACGAGCAGTACTTC
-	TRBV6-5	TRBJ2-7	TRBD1	CASILGLGTGFYEQYF	TGTGCCAGCATACTCGGACTTGGGACAGGGTTCTACGAGCAGTACTTC
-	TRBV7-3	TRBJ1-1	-	CASSLRMNTEAFF	TGTGCCAGCAGCTTAAGGATGAACACTGAAGCTTTCTTT
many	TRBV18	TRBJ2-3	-	CASLRTDTQYF	TGTGCCAGCCTACGCACAGATACGCAGTATTTT
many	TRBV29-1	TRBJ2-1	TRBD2	CSVGAGVNSYNEQFF	TGCAGCGTTGGGGCGGGGGTCAACTCCTACAATGAGCAGTTCTTC
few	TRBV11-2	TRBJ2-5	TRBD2	CASSFGTSGGAYETQYF	TGTGCCAGCAGCTTCGGGACTAGCGGGGGGGCCTATGAGACCCAGTACTTC
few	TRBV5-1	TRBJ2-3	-	CASSLKLGGAADTQYF	TGCGCCAGCAGCTTGAAGTTAGGGGGGGCAGCAGATACGCAGTATTTT
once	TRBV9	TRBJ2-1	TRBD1	CASSVRDSEYNEQFF	TGTGCCAGCAGCGTCCGGGACAGCGAATACAATGAGCAGTTCTTC
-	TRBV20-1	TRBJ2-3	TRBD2	CSARGALLAGGPWDTQYF	TGCAGTGCTAGAGGGGCCCTACTAGCGGGGGGGCCATGGGATACGCAGTATTTT
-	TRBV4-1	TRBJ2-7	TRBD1	CASSQPDRETYEQYF	TGCGCCAGCAGCCAACCGGACAGGGAGACCTACGAGCAGTACTTC
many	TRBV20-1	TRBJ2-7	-	CSAPREQYF	TGCAGTGCCCCCCGCGAGCAGTACTTC
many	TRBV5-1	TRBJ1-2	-	CASEGERRGYTF	TGCGCCAGTGAGGGGGAAAGAAGGGGCTACACCTTC
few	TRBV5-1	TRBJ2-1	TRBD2	CASSKGTSGGAEYNEQFF	TGCGCCAGCAGCAAAGGGACTAGCGGGGGGGCGGAGTACAATGAGCAGTTCTTC